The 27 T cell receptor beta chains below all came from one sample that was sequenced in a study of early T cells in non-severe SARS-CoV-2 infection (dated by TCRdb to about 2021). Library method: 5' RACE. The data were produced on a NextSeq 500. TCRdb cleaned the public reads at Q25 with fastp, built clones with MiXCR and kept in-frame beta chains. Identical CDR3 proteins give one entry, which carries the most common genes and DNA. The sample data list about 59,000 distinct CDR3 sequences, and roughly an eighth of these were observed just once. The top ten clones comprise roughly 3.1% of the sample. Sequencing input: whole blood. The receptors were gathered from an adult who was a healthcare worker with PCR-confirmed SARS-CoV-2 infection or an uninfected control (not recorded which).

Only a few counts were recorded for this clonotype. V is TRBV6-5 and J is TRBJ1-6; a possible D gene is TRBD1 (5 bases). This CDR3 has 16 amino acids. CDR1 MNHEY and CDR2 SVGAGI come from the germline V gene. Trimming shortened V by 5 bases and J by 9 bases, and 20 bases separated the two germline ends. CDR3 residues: CASSRGATPLSSPLHF. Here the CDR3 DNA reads TGTGCCAGCAGTCGTGGGGCGACGCCCTTATCTTCACCCCTCCACTTT.

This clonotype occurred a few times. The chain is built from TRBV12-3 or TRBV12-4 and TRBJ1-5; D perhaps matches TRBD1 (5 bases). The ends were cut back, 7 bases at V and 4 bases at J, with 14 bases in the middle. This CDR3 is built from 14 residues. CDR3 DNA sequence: TGTGCCAGCACCGGGGACGGAGAAAATCAGCCCCAGCATTTT. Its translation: CASTGDGENQPQHF.

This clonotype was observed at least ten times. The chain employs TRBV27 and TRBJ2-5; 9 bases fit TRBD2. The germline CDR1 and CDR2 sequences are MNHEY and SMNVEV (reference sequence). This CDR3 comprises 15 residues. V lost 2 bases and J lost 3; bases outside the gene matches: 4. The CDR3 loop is CASSLMLAGKETQYF. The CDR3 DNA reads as TGTGCCAGCAGTTTAATGCTAGCGGGGAAAGAGACCCAGTACTTC.

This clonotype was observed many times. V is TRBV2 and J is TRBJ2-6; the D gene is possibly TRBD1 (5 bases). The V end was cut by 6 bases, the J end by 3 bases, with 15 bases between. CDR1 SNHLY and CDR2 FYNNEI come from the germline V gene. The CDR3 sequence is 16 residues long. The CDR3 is CASRGATQVGANVLTF. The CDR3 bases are TGTGCCAGCAGAGGGGCCACTCAGGTTGGGGCCAACGTCCTGACTTTC.

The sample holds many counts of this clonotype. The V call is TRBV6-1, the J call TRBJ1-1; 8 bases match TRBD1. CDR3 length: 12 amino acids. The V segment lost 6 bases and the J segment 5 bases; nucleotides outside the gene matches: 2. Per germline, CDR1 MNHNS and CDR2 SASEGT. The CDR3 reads CASSRTGTEAFF. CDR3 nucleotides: TGTGCCAGCAGCCGGACAGGGACTGAAGCTTTCTTT.

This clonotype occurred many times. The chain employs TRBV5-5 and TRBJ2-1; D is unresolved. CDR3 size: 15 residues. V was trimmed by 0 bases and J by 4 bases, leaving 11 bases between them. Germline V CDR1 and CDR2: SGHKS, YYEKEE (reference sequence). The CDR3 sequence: CASSLGPRPYNEQFF. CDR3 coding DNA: TGTGCCAGCAGCTTGGGGCCCAGGCCTTACAATGAGCAGTTCTTC.

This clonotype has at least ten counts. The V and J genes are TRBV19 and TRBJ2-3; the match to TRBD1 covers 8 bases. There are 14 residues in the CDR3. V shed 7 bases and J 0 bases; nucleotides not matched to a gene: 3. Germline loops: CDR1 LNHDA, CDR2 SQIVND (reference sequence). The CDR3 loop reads CASIGTGSTDTQYF. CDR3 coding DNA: TGTGCCAGTATAGGGACAGGAAGCACAGATACGCAGTATTTT.

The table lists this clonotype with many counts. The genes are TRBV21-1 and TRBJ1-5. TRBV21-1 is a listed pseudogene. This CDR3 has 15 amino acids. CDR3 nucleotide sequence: TGTGCCAGCACCAAACAGCGAAGGAGCAATCAGCCCCAGCATTTT. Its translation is CASTKQRRSNQPQHF.

This CDR3 is CSTRSRTDTQYF. The CDR3 nucleotides are TGCAGCACCAGATCCCGCACAGATACGCAGTATTTT. The rearrangement joins TRBV20-1 to TRBJ2-3; D gene uncertain. In germline, CDR1 is DFQATT, CDR2 SNEGSKA (reference sequence). This CDR3 spans 12 amino acids.

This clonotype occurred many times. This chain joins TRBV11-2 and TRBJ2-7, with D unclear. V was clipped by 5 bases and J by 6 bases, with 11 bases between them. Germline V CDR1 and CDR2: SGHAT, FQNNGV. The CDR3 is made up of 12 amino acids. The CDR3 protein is CASSPRPGEQYF. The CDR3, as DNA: TGTGCCAGCAGCCCGAGGCCCGGCGAGCAGTACTTC.

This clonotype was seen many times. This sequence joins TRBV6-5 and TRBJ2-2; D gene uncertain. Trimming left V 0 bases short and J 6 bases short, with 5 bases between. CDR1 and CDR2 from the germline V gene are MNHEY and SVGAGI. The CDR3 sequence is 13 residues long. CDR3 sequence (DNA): TGTGCCAGCAGTTACTCAGGGCCCGGGGAGCTGTTTTTT. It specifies CASSYSGPGELFF.

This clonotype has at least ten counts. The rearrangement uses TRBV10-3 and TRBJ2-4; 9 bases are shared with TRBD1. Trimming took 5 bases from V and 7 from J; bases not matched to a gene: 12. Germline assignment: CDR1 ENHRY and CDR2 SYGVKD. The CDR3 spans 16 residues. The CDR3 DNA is TGTGCCATCAGTCCAACAGGGGGCGCTGGGGCGAACATTCAGTACTTC. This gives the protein CAISPTGGAGANIQYF.

The chain's CDR3 is CATSRDRRETGNTIYF. Here the CDR3 DNA reads TGTGCCACCAGCAGAGATAGGAGGGAAACTGGAAACACCATATATTTT. This sequence joins TRBV15 and TRBJ1-3, with no clear D. V was cut by 0 bases and J by 2 bases, with 11 bases left in between. Germline V gene sequence: CDR1 LNHNV, CDR2 YYDKDF (reference sequence). The CDR3 sequence is 16 residues long.

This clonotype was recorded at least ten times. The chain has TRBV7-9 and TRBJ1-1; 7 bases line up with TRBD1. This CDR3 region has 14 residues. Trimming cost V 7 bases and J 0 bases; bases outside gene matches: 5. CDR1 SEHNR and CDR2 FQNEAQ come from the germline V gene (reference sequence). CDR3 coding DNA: TGTGCCAGCACCCGAGACAGGGTGAACACTGAAGCTTTCTTT. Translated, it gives CASTRDRVNTEAFF.

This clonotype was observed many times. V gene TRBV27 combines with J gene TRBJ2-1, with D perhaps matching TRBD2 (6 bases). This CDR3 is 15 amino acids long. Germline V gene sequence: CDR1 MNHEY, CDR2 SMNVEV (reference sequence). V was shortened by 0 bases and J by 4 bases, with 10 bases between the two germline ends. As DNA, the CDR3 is TGTGCCAGCAGTTTATCTGGCGGGACTTACAATGAGCAGTTCTTC. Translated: CASSLSGGTYNEQFF.

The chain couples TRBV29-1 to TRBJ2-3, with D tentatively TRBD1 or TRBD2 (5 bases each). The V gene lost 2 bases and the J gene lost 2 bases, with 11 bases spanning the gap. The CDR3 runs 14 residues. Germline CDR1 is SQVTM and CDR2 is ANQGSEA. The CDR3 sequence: CSVERRGPTDTQYF. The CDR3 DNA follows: TGCAGCGTTGAACGTCGGGGCCCCACAGATACGCAGTATTTT.

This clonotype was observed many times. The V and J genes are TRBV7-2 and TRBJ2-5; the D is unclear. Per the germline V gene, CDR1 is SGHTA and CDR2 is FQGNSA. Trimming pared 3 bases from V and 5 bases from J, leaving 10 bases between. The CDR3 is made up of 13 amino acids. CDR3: CASSFSRLETQYF. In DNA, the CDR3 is TGTGCCAGCAGCTTCAGCAGACTTGAGACCCAGTACTTC.

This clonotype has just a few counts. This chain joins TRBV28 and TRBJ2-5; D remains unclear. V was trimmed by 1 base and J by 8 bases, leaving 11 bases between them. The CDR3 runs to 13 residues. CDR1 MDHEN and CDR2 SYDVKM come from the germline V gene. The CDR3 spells CASSLSHKRTQYF. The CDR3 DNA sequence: TGTGCCAGCAGTTTATCTCACAAGAGAACCCAGTACTTC. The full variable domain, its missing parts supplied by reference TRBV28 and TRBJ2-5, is DVKVTQSSRYLVKRTGEKVFLECVQDMDHENMFWYRQDPGLGLRLIYFSYDVKMKEKGDIPEGYSVSREKKERFSLILESASTNQTSMYLCASSLSHKRTQYFGPGTRLLVL.

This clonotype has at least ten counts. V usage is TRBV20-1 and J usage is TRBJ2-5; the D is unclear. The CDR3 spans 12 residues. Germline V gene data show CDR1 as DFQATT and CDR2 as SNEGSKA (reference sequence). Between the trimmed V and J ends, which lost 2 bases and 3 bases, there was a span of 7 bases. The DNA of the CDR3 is TGCAGTGCTAGATACTACGAAGAGACCCAGTACTTC. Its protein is CSARYYEETQYF.

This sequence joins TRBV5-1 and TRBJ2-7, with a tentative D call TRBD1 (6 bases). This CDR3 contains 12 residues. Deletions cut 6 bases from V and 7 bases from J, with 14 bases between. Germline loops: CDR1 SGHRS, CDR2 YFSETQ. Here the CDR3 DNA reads TGCGCCAGCAAAGAGGGGGACGGGGAGCAGTACTTC. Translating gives CASKEGDGEQYF.

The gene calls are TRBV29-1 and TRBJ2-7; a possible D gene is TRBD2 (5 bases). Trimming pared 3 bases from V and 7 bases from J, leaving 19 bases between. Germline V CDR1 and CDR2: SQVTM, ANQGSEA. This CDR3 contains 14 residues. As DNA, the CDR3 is TGCAGCGTTGAGAGTACGGGGTCGCTGGGGGAGCAGTACTTC. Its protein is CSVESTGSLGEQYF.

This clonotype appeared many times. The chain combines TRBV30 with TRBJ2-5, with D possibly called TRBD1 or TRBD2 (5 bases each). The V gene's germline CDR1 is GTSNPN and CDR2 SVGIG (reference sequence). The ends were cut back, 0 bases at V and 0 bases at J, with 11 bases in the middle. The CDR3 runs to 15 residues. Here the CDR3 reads CAWSVLGTDQETQYF. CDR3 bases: TGTGCCTGGAGTGTACTAGGGACGGACCAAGAGACCCAGTACTTC.

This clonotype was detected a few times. The CDR3 coding sequence is TGTGCCAGCAGTTCCTCCCCCCGGGACCCTCTAGCCGGCTACACCTTC. It is translated as CASSSSPRDPLAGYTF. The chain has TRBV6-2 or TRBV6-3 and TRBJ1-2, with D perhaps matching TRBD1 (5 bases). V lost 4 bases and J lost 8, with 23 bases in between. CDR1 and CDR2 (germline): MNHEY, SVGEGT. The CDR3 is made up of 16 amino acids.

The CDR3 sequence is CASSYSPAGSNTGELFF. CDR3 in DNA: TGTGCCAGCAGTTACTCCCCAGCGGGGTCGAACACCGGGGAGCTGTTTTTT. V is TRBV6-5 and J is TRBJ2-2; 7 bases are shared with TRBD2. Losses at the gene ends were 0 bases for V and 0 bases for J; bases not matched to a gene: 4. CDR1 is MNHEY and CDR2 is SVGAGI in the germline V gene. The CDR3 is made up of 17 amino acids.

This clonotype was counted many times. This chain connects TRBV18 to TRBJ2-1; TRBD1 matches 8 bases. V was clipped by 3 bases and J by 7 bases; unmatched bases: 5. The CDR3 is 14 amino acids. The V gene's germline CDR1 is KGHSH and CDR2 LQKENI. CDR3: CASSPDRDRNEQFF. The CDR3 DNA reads TGTGCCAGCTCACCGGACAGGGATCGTAATGAGCAGTTCTTC.

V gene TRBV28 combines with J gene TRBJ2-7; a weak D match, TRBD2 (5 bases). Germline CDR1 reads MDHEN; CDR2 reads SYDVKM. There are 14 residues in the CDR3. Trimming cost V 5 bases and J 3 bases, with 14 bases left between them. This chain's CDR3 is CASSPSGGSYEQYF. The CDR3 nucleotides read TGTGCCAGCAGTCCGTCCGGAGGCAGCTACGAGCAGTACTTC.

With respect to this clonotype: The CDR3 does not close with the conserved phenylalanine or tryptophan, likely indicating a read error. This CDR3 reads CSVDSQVSGNTIYS. The CDR3 DNA sequence: TGCAGCGTTGACTCACAGGTCTCTGGAAACACCATATATTCT. V gene TRBV29-1 combines with J gene TRBJ1-3, with D possibly matching TRBD1 (5 bases). Germline V gives CDR1 SQVTM, CDR2 ANQGSEA. Trimming took off 3 bases at V and 0 bases at J, with 9 bases between the two ends. The CDR3 loop spans 14 amino acids.